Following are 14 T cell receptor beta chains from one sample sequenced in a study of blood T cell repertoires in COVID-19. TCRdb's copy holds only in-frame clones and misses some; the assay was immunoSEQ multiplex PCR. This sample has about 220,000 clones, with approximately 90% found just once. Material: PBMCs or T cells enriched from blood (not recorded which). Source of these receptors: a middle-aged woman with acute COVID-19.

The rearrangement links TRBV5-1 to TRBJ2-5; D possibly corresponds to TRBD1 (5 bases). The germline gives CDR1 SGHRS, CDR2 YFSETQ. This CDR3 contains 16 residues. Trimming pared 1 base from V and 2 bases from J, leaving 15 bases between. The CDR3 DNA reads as TGCGCCAGCAGCTTGAGAAGGGGCTCCATTCAAGAGACCCAGTACTTC. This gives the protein CASSLRRGSIQETQYF.

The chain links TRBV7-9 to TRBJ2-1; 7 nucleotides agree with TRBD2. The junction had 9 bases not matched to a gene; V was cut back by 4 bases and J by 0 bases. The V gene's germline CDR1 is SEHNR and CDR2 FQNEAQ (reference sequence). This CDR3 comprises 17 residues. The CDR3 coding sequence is TGTGCCAGCAGCTCACAGAGCGGGGCCAGCTCCTACAATGAGCAGTTCTTC. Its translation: CASSSQSGASSYNEQFF.

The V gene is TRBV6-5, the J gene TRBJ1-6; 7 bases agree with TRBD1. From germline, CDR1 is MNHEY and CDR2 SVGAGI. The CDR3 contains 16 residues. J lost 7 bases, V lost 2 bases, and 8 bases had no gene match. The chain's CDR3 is CASSYVAGGDNSPLHF. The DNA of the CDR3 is TGTGCCAGCAGTTACGTGGCAGGGGGTGACAATTCACCCCTCCACTTT.

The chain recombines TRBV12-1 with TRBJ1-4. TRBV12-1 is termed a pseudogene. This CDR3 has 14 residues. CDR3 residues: CASSFCRTNEKLFF. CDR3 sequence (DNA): TGTGCCAGCAGCTTTTGTCGAACTAATGAAAAACTGTTTTTT.

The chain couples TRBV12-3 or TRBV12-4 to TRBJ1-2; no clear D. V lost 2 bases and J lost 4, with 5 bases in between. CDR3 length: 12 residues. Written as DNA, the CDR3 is TGTGCCAGCAGTTTAAGGAGCTATGGCTACACCTTC. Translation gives CASSLRSYGYTF.

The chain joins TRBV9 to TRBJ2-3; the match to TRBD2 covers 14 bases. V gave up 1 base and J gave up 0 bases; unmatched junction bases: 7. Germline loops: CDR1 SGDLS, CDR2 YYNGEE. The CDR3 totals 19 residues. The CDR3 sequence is CASSVTPGLAGESTDTQYF. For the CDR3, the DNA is TGTGCCAGCAGCGTAACACCGGGACTAGCGGGAGAGAGCACAGATACGCAGTATTTT.

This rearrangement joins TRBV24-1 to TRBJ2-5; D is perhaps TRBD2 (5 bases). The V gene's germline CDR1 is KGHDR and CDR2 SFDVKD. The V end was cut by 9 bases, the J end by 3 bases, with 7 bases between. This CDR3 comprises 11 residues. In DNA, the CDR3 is TGTGCCACCGAGGGTGAAGAGACCCAGTACTTC. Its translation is CATEGEETQYF.

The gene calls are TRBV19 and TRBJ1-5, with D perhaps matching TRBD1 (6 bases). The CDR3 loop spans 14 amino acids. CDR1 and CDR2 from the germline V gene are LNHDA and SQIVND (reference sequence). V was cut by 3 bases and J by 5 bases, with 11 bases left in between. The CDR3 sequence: CASSMFTGYQPQHF. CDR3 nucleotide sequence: TGTGCCAGTAGTATGTTTACAGGGTATCAGCCCCAGCATTTT.

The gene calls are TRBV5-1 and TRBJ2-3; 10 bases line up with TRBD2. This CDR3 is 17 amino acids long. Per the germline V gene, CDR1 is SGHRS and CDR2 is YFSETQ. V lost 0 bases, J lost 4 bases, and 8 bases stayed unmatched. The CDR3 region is CASSLGGVSGGSDTQYF. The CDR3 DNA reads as TGCGCCAGCAGCTTGGGAGGTGTTAGCGGGGGGTCAGATACGCAGTATTTT.

CDR3 bases: TGCGCCAGCAGCGAGGGGGACAGGGCTGGCTACACCTTC. Protein product: CASSEGDRAGYTF. This chain connects TRBV5-1 to TRBJ1-2; 9 bases are a match to TRBD1. There are 13 residues in the CDR3. The V segment lost 4 bases and the J segment 7 bases; nucleotides outside the gene matches: 5. Germline values: CDR1 SGHRS, CDR2 YFSETQ.

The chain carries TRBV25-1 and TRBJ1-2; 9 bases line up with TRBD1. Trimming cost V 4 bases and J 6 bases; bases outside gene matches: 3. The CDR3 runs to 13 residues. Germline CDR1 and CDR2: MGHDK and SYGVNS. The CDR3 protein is CASSGQGGHGYTF. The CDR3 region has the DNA TGTGCCAGCAGTGGACAGGGGGGTCATGGCTACACCTTC.

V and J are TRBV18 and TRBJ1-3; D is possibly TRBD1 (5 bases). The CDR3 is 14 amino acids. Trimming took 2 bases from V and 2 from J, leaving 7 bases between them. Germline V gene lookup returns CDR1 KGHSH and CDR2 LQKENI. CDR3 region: CASSPGGTGNTIYF. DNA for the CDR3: TGTGCCAGCTCACCAGGGGGGACTGGAAACACCATATATTTT.

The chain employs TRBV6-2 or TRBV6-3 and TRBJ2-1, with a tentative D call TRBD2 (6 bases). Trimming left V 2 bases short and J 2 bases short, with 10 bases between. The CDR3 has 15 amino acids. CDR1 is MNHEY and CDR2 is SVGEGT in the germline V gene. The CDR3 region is CASSYQAGTYNEQFF. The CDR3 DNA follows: TGTGCCAGCAGTTACCAAGCGGGTACCTACAATGAGCAGTTCTTC.

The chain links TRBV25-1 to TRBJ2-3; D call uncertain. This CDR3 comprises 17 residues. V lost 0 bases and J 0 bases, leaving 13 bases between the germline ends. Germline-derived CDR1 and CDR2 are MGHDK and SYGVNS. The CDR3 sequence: CASSEYGPNASTDTQYF. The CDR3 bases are TGTGCCAGCAGTGAATATGGGCCAAATGCTAGCACAGATACGCAGTATTTT.